These 26 T cell receptor beta chains originate from one sample sequenced in a study of Ad26.COV2.S vaccination and SARS-CoV-2 variants. Profiling relied on immunoSEQ multiplex PCR, and the TCRdb table lists in-frame clones only, not all of them. The sample has some 480,000 clones, around 90% seen once. Noted treatment: around 19 received Ad26.COV2.S at low or high dose, single or two shots; roughly 5 received placebo; per-sample allocation not given. The samples were gathered on day 63 after the first injection of vaccine or placebo. Here the sequenced sample was peripheral blood, taken in a trial of Ad26.COV2.S vaccine versus placebo. These receptors were obtained from a person aged 18-65 years who received the Ad26.COV2.S COVID-19 vaccine or a placebo.

The chain carries TRBV6-5 and TRBJ1-2, with D perhaps TRBD1 (5 bases). This CDR3 is 15 amino acids long. V shed 5 bases and J shed 1 base, with 14 bases lying between them. The germline V gene has CDR1 MNHEY and CDR2 SVGAGI. The DNA for the CDR3 is TGTGCCAGCAGTCGGGGACGGCCAAGTAACTATGGCTACACCTTC. This sequence encodes CASSRGRPSNYGYTF.

The chain carries TRBV30 and TRBJ1-1, with TRBD1 as a possible D gene (5 bases). Germline CDR1 is GTSNPN and CDR2 is SVGIG (reference sequence). Trimming removed 5 bases from V and 4 bases from J, with 11 bases in between. This CDR3 has 12 residues. This CDR3 reads CAWGPQGTEAFF. The CDR3 DNA sequence: TGTGCCTGGGGACCTCAGGGCACTGAAGCTTTCTTT.

V is TRBV6-5 and J is TRBJ2-7; maybe TRBD1 (5 bases). Trimming cost V 4 bases and J 3 bases, with 13 bases left between them. Germline CDR1 reads MNHEY; CDR2 reads SVGAGI. The CDR3 length is 14 residues. CDR3 amino acids: CASSLNRQVYEQYF. CDR3 in DNA: TGTGCCAGCAGTTTGAACAGGCAAGTCTACGAGCAGTACTTC.

V gene TRBV15 combines with J gene TRBJ1-2; possibly TRBD1 for D (5 bases). Trimming cost V 0 bases and J 4 bases, with 12 bases left between them. CDR3 size: 15 residues. CDR1 and CDR2 (germline): LNHNV, YYDKDF (reference sequence). The CDR3 loop reads CATSRDPTVPYGYTF. CDR3 DNA: TGTGCCACCAGCAGAGACCCGACAGTCCCCTATGGCTACACCTTC.

The chain links TRBV18 to TRBJ1-2, with D maybe TRBD1 (6 bases). The germline CDR1 and CDR2 sequences are KGHSH and LQKENI. V lost 6 bases and J 8 bases, leaving 16 bases between the germline ends. The CDR3 covers 13 residues. Here the CDR3 DNA reads TGTGCCAGCTCTCACCCAGGGGTGGGCGGCTACACCTTC. This translates into CASSHPGVGGYTF. Full variable domain (missing parts from reference TRBV18 and TRBJ1-2): NAGVMQNPRHLVRRRGQEARLRCSPMKGHSHVYWYRQLPEEGLKFMVYLQKENIIDESGMPKERFSAEFPKEGPSILRIQQVVRGDSAAYFCASSHPGVGGYTFGSGTRLTVV.

The sample holds a few counts of this clone. The CDR3 loop is CASSADYTGELFF. The CDR3, as DNA: TGTGCCAGCAGCGCGGATTACACCGGGGAGCTGTTTTTT. The chain combines TRBV9 with TRBJ2-2; no reliable D call. The V gene's germline CDR1 is SGDLS and CDR2 YYNGEE. Trimming shortened V by 3 bases and J by 3 bases, and 6 bases separated the two germline ends. The CDR3 sequence is 13 residues long.

J is TRBJ2-7 and V is TRBV5-6; 10 bases agree with TRBD2. V shed 3 bases and J 5 bases; nucleotides not matched to a gene: 20. CDR1 and CDR2 from the germline V gene are SGHDT and YYEEEE. The CDR3 consists of 19 residues. CDR3: CASSWVGAGGRIGRDEQYF. For the CDR3, the DNA is TGTGCCAGCAGCTGGGTCGGAGCGGGAGGGCGAATCGGACGCGACGAGCAGTACTTC.

The chain employs TRBV19 and TRBJ1-5, with D hard to call. Germline values: CDR1 LNHDA, CDR2 SQIVND (reference sequence). Trimming left V 6 bases short and J 2 bases short, with 14 bases between. The CDR3 runs to 15 residues. CDR3 in DNA: TGTGCCAGTAGAATCAACACGGACCGCAATCAGCCCCAGCATTTT. It encodes CASRINTDRNQPQHF.

This chain links TRBV7-6 with TRBJ2-7, with D possibly matching TRBD1 (6 bases). The CDR3 contains 16 residues. The germline CDR1 and CDR2 sequences are SGHVS and FNYEAQ. V was clipped by 4 bases and J by 1 base, with 17 bases between them. CDR3 amino acids: CASSSPRGGYSYEQYF. The CDR3 DNA is TGTGCCAGCAGCTCCCCTCGTGGGGGCTATTCCTACGAGCAGTACTTC.

The chain employs TRBV28 and TRBJ1-1, with D hard to call. CDR3 size: 15 residues. The germline V and J ends were trimmed by 1 base and 4 bases, with 13 bases remaining between them. Looked up from germline, CDR1 is MDHEN and CDR2 is SYDVKM. The CDR3: CASSLSLGRGTEAFF. The CDR3, as DNA: TGTGCCAGCAGTTTATCCCTCGGACGGGGCACTGAAGCTTTCTTT.

The chain couples TRBV29-1 to TRBJ1-2; no clear D gene. CDR3 length: 12 amino acids. Germline V lookup: CDR1 SQVTM, CDR2 ANQGSEA. V lost 7 bases and J lost 0, with 9 bases in between. The CDR3 spells CSGGEANYGYTF. The CDR3 DNA reads as TGCAGCGGAGGAGAAGCTAACTATGGCTACACCTTC.

The chain recombines TRBV3-1 (or the pseudogene TRBV3-2) with TRBJ2-1, with D perhaps matching TRBD1 or TRBD2 (5 bases each). Trimming took 1 base from V and 10 from J, leaving 14 bases between them. Germline CDR1 LGHDT, CDR2 YNNKEL (reference sequence). There are 14 residues in the CDR3. The CDR3 region is CASSQVPGTGEQFF. The CDR3 DNA reads TGTGCCAGCAGCCAAGTTCCGGGGACGGGGGAGCAGTTCTTC.

The chain recombines TRBV15 with TRBJ2-3; no firm D call. Germline CDR1 LNHNV, CDR2 YYDKDF (reference sequence). This CDR3 spans 16 amino acids. V was clipped by 4 bases and J by 4 bases, with 18 bases between them. The CDR3 nucleotides read TGTGCCACCAGCAACCCGGGCCCCGGTGCGGCAGATACGCAGTATTTT. It is translated as CATSNPGPGAADTQYF.

V usage is TRBV24-1 and J usage is TRBJ2-1; 10 bases are shared with TRBD1. V was clipped by 4 bases and J by 4 bases; unmatched bases: 6. CDR1 KGHDR and CDR2 SFDVKD come from the germline V gene. The CDR3 runs 16 residues. The chain's CDR3 is CATSDIDRGRYNEQFF. As DNA, the CDR3 is TGTGCCACCAGTGACATAGACAGGGGGCGGTACAATGAGCAGTTCTTC.

This chain uses TRBV5-5 with TRBJ1-1; D is ambiguous. The CDR3 loop spans 15 amino acids. V lost 2 bases and J lost 5, with 16 bases in between. Germline CDR1 and CDR2: SGHKS and YYEKEE (reference sequence). The CDR3 here is CASSFSGWGWTEAFF. CDR3 DNA: TGTGCCAGCAGCTTTTCAGGTTGGGGTTGGACTGAAGCTTTCTTT.

The genes are TRBV15 and TRBJ1-4; D gene ambiguous. V was shortened by 5 bases and J by 7 bases, with 8 bases between the two germline ends. The germline V gene encodes CDR1 LNHNV and CDR2 YYDKDF (reference sequence). The CDR3 runs to 12 residues. The CDR3 coding sequence is TGTGCCACCAGCGGCCTAAGTGAAAAACTGTTTTTT. Its translation is CATSGLSEKLFF.

This clone was seen once. The rearrangement links TRBV7-2 to TRBJ2-1, with a tentative D call TRBD2 (5 bases). The V end was cut by 0 bases, the J end by 4 bases, with 10 bases between. This CDR3 comprises 15 residues. Germline lookup yields CDR1 SGHTA and CDR2 FQGNSA. The CDR3 loop is CASSLASGLYNEQFF. DNA for the CDR3: TGTGCCAGCAGCTTAGCGAGCGGCCTTTACAATGAGCAGTTCTTC. Full variable domain (remainder filled in from reference TRBV7-2 and TRBJ2-1): GAGVSQSPSNKVTEKGKDVELRCDPISGHTALYWYRQSLGQGLEFLIYFQGNSAPDKSGLPSDRFSAERTGGSVSTLTIQRTQQEDSAVYLCASSLASGLYNEQFFGPGTRLTVL.

The chain uses TRBV3-1 (or the pseudogene TRBV3-2) and TRBJ2-7; 7 nucleotides align to TRBD2. Germline V lookup: CDR1 LGHDT, CDR2 YNNKEL (reference sequence). V lost 1 base and J lost 6; bases outside the gene matches: 12. This CDR3 region has 16 residues. The CDR3 spells CASSQAGRNGGSEQYF. In DNA, the CDR3 is TGTGCCAGCAGCCAAGCAGGGAGAAACGGGGGGAGCGAGCAGTACTTC.

This sequence joins TRBV5-8 and TRBJ1-2; D unresolved. The germline V gene encodes CDR1 SGHTS and CDR2 YDEGEE. V was pared by 3 bases and J by 2 bases, with 17 bases between. This CDR3 region has 16 residues. The CDR3 region is CASSSGRTQLNYGYTF. CDR3 sequence (DNA): TGTGCCAGCAGCTCCGGACGGACGCAGTTGAACTATGGCTACACCTTC.

The V and J genes are TRBV28 and TRBJ2-7; 9 nucleotides agree with TRBD1. Germline V gene lookup returns CDR1 MDHEN and CDR2 SYDVKM. CDR3 size: 14 residues. The J segment lost 2 bases and the V segment lost 5 bases, leaving 4 bases of the junction unmatched. CDR3 coding DNA: TGTGCCAGCAGTGAGGACAGGGGCACCTACGAGCAGTACTTC. This encodes CASSEDRGTYEQYF.

This rearrangement joins TRBV5-6 to TRBJ1-3; 9 bases fit TRBD1. This CDR3 is 15 amino acids long. Per germline, CDR1 SGHDT and CDR2 YYEEEE. Losses at the gene ends were 2 bases for V and 3 bases for J; bases not matched to a gene: 3. CDR3 nucleotide sequence: TGTGCCAGCAGCTTCGGGACAGGGTATGGAAACACCATATATTTT. Amino acids: CASSFGTGYGNTIYF.

This clone has only one observation. The gene calls are TRBV7-9 and TRBJ1-3, with no clear D. Trimming shortened V by 4 bases and J by 3 bases, and 13 bases separated the two germline ends. This CDR3 has 15 amino acids. The germline V gene encodes CDR1 SEHNR and CDR2 FQNEAQ (reference sequence). This CDR3 is CASSSLTGNGNTIYF. As DNA, the CDR3 is TGTGCCAGCAGCTCACTCACGGGGAATGGAAACACCATATATTTT.

The rearrangement links TRBV28 to TRBJ1-1; D remains ambiguous. From germline, CDR1 is MDHEN and CDR2 SYDVKM. V lost 6 bases and J lost 2, with 13 bases in between. The CDR3 spans 14 residues. This CDR3 is CASRVTSLNTEAFF. As DNA, the CDR3 is TGTGCCAGCAGAGTAACAAGTCTTAACACTGAAGCTTTCTTT.

This clone has a handful of counts. The CDR3 DNA reads TGTGCCAGCAGCCAAGAGTCGAAGAATTCACCCCTCCACTTT. Its translation: CASSQESKNSPLHF. The V call is TRBV14, the J call TRBJ1-6; no firm D call. V was shortened by 0 bases and J by 7 bases, with 7 bases between the two germline ends. Germline V gene sequence: CDR1 SGHDN, CDR2 FVKESK. CDR3 length: 14 amino acids. Looking up the rest from reference TRBV14 and TRBJ1-6 gives the full variable domain: EAGVTQFPSHSVIEKGQTVTLRCDPISGHDNLYWYRRVMGKEIKFLLHFVKESKQDESGMPNNRFLAERTGGTYSTLKVQPAELEDSGVYFCASSQESKNSPLHFGNGTRLTVT.

On this clone itself: The sample carries other DNA sequences with the same CDR3. The J gene is TRBJ1-5, the V gene TRBV30; 7 nucleotides line up with TRBD1. This CDR3 comprises 13 residues. Germline CDR1 and CDR2: GTSNPN and SVGIG (reference sequence). Unmatched junction bases numbered 4, after V lost 3 bases and J lost 5 bases. In DNA, the CDR3 is TGTGCCTGGAGGGGAGGGGGCGATCAGCCCCAGCATTTT. Translation gives CAWRGGGDQPQHF.

The chain links TRBV28 to TRBJ1-5, with unresolved D. The V end was cut by 1 base, the J end by 8 bases, with 9 bases between. This CDR3 contains 13 residues. CDR1 and CDR2 from the germline V gene are MDHEN and SYDVKM. CDR3 sequence reads: CASSLSQIEPQHF. The CDR3 bases are TGTGCCAGCAGTTTATCCCAAATTGAGCCCCAGCATTTT.